A selection of T cell receptor beta chains follows, all from one sample in a study of OX40 agonist ivuxolimab in advanced cancers. Sequenced by immunoSEQ multiplex PCR; TCRdb stores in-frame clones only, minus some. The data hold over 55,000 clones, with more than 70% observed a single time. This material consisted of CD4+ or CD8+ T cells sorted from blood, taken in a trial of the OX40 agonist ivuxolimab. The receptors stem from an adult with an advanced solid tumor such as melanoma, head and neck, liver or kidney cancer. CDR3s include the opening cysteine and the closing phenylalanine or tryptophan. Fields, in order: V gene, J gene, CDR3 protein.

TRBV19	TRBJ1-5	CASSQRGVRVGLHF
TRBV30	TRBJ2-1	CAWSMSGASFKQFF
TRBV5-4	TRBJ1-6	CASSLNRGVDSPLHF
TRBV5-5	TRBJ2-7	CASSLAPVSSYEQYF
TRBV7-9	TRBJ1-2	CASSLEQGGFYTF
TRBV5-1	TRBJ2-7	CASSAGAGKGYEQYF
TRBV30	TRBJ1-1	CAWRGAMNTEAFF
TRBV30	TRBJ1-2	CAWGPPGGYTF
TRBV11-2	TRBJ2-7	CASSSTPNEQYF
TRBV6-6	TRBJ2-1	CASSRTIGINEQFF
TRBV2	TRBJ1-5	CASSGRVGNQPQHF
TRBV2	TRBJ1-1	CASRLTANTEAFF
TRBV6-5	TRBJ1-1	CASSYRQRKNTEAFF
TRBV10-3	TRBJ2-5	CAISEPDRGETQYF
TRBV30	TRBJ2-5	CAWTTGAGLRGTQYF
TRBV5-6	TRBJ2-3	CASSLGLRIDTQYF
TRBV6-5	TRBJ2-7	CASRRAGDSYEQYF
TRBV11-2	TRBJ2-5	CASSLAGDWGLETQYF
TRBV6-1	TRBJ1-1	CASRPGRMNTEAFF
TRBV7-9	TRBJ2-7	CASSPEGSSSYEQYF
TRBV5-4	TRBJ2-1	CAITSGGSYNEQFF
TRBV15	TRBJ2-1	CATSRRPSGGYGNEQFF
TRBV7-6	TRBJ2-5	CASSSQGRGETQYF